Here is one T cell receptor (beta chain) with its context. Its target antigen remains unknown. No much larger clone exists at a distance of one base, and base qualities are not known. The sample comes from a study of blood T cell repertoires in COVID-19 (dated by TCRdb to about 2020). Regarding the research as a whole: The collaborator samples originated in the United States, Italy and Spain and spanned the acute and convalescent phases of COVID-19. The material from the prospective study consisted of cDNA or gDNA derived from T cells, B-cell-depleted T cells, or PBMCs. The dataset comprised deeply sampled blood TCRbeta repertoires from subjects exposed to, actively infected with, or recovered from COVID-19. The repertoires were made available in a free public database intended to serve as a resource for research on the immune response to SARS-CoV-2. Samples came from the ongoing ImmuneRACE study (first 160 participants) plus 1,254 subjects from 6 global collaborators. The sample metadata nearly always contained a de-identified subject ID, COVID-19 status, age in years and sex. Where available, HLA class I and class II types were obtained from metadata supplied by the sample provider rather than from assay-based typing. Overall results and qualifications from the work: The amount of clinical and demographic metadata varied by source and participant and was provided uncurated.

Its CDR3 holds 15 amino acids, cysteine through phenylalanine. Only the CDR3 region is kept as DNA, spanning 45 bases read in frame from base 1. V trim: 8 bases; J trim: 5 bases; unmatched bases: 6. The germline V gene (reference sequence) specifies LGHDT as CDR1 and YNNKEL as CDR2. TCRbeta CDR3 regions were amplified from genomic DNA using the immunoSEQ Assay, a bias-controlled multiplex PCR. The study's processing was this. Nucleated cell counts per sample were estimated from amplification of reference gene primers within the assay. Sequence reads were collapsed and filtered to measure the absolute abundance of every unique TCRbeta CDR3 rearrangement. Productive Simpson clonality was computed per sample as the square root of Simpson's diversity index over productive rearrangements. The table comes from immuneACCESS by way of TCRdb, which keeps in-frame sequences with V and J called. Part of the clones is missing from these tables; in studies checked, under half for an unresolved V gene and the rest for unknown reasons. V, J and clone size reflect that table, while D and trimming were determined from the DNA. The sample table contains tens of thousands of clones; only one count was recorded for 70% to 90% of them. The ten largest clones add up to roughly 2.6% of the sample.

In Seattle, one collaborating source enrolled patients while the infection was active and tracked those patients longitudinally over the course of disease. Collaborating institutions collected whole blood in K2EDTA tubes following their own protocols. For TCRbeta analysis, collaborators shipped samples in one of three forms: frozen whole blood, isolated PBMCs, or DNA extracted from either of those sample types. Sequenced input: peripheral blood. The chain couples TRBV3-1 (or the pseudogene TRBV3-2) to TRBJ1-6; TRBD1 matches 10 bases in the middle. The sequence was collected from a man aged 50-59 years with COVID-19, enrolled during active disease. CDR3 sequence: CASGDRGLNNSPLHF. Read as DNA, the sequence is TGTGCCAGCGGTGACAGGGGGCTGAATAATTCACCCCTCCACTTT.